This entry lists 19 T cell receptor beta chains sequenced from one sample in a study of control samples from healthy donors and cancer patients. The method was immunoSEQ multiplex PCR; TCRdb's version includes in-frame clones alone and lacks a portion of them. The sample has 150,000 to 200,000 clones, around nine tenths seen once; the top ten hold roughly 1.5%. The sample taken for sequencing was blood. All receptors derive from a young man in good health.

This clone was detected a few times. The chain has TRBV12-3 or TRBV12-4 and TRBJ1-5; D gene unclear. Between the trimmed V and J ends, which lost 4 bases and 8 bases, there was a span of 6 bases. The CDR3 totals 11 residues. CDR3 amino acids: CASSYSEPQHF. CDR3 coding DNA: TGTGCCAGCAGTTATAGTGAGCCCCAGCATTTT.

The J gene is TRBJ1-2, the V gene TRBV7-2; D gene ambiguous. The V end lost 6 bases, the J end lost 3 bases, and 14 bases lay between the germline ends. Germline values: CDR1 SGHTA, CDR2 FQGNSA. CDR3 length: 14 residues. The CDR3 reads CASSGWVQDYGYTF. The CDR3 nucleotides are TGTGCCAGCAGTGGTTGGGTGCAAGACTATGGCTACACCTTC.

This clone has a handful of counts. For the CDR3, the DNA is TGTGCCTGGAGTGAAGGGACCAATCAGCCCCAGCATTTT. Protein sequence: CAWSEGTNQPQHF. The chain links TRBV30 to TRBJ1-5; maybe TRBD1 (5 bases). Germline V CDR1 and CDR2: GTSNPN, SVGIG (reference sequence). The V gene lost 1 base and the J gene lost 3 bases, with 7 bases spanning the gap. The CDR3 is 13 residues long.

V is TRBV7-9 and J is TRBJ1-3, with D unresolved. This CDR3 region has 15 residues. V was cut by 5 bases and J by 0 bases, with 11 bases left in between. Germline assignment: CDR1 SEHNR and CDR2 FQNEAQ (reference sequence). Here the CDR3 reads CASSPIGSSGNTIYF. CDR3 DNA: TGTGCCAGCAGCCCGATCGGGAGCTCTGGAAACACCATATATTTT.

V and J are TRBV4-1 and TRBJ2-3; the match to TRBD2 covers 7 bases. Germline values: CDR1 MGHRA, CDR2 YSYEKL. V lost 3 bases and J lost 3; bases outside the gene matches: 15. The CDR3 has 18 residues. Here the CDR3 reads CASSQTTAGRGMTDTQYF. CDR3 in DNA: TGCGCCAGCAGCCAGACTACTGCCGGGCGGGGGATGACAGATACGCAGTATTTT.

V and J are TRBV5-1 and TRBJ2-7, with TRBD1 as a possible D gene (6 bases). V lost 4 bases and J 5 bases, leaving 10 bases between the germline ends. Per the germline V gene, CDR1 is SGHRS and CDR2 is YFSETQ. CDR3 length: 12 residues. As DNA, the CDR3 is TGCGCCAGCAGCCCCGGACAGAACGAGCAGTACTTC. Translated: CASSPGQNEQYF. Complete variable domain (other parts from reference TRBV5-1 and TRBJ2-7): KAGVTQTPRYLIKTRGQQVTLSCSPISGHRSVSWYQQTPGQGLQFLFEYFSETQRNKGNFPGRFSGRQFSNSRSEMNVSTLELGDSALYLCASSPGQNEQYFGPGTRLTVT.

CDR3 residues: CASSLPSEKLFF. CDR3 in DNA: TGTGCCAGCAGCTTACCATCTGAAAAACTGTTTTTT. The chain has TRBV7-9 and TRBJ1-4; D not certain. Trimming removed 2 bases at V and 7 bases at J, with 5 bases between. The germline V gene encodes CDR1 SEHNR and CDR2 FQNEAQ (reference sequence). The CDR3 is made up of 12 amino acids.

The J gene is TRBJ2-1, the V gene TRBV24-1; 11 bases map to TRBD2. The CDR3 spans 15 residues. Germline lookup yields CDR1 KGHDR and CDR2 SFDVKD. V lost 4 bases, J lost 4 bases, and 2 bases stayed unmatched. The CDR3 is CATSDTSGGYNEQFF. The CDR3 DNA reads TGTGCCACCAGTGACACTAGCGGGGGATACAATGAGCAGTTCTTC.

The rearrangement uses TRBV27 and TRBJ2-1; D not resolved. Trimming removed 2 bases from V and 5 bases from J, with 13 bases in between. Per the germline V gene, CDR1 is MNHEY and CDR2 is SMNVEV (reference sequence). The CDR3 loop spans 15 amino acids. The CDR3: CASSLRLVENNEQFF. CDR3 bases: TGTGCCAGCAGTTTAAGGCTAGTCGAGAACAATGAGCAGTTCTTC.

The chain uses TRBV9 and TRBJ2-3; 7 bases fit TRBD2. V gave up 0 bases and J gave up 7 bases; unmatched junction bases: 17. Germline V gene data show CDR1 as SGDLS and CDR2 as YYNGEE. The CDR3 extends over 18 amino acids. This chain's CDR3 is CASSVAPGGEGGGYTQYF. In DNA, the CDR3 is TGTGCCAGCAGCGTAGCCCCCGGCGGGGAGGGTGGGGGATATACGCAGTATTTT.

This chain joins TRBV19 and TRBJ2-1; 7 nucleotides agree with TRBD2. CDR1 is LNHDA, CDR2 SQIVND, per germline (reference sequence). With 4 bases clipped from V and 2 bases from J, the junction kept 8 bases outside the gene matches. This CDR3 spans 16 amino acids. The CDR3 bases are TGTGCCAGTAGTACAAAGGGACTACCACCCTACAATGAGCAGTTCTTC. Translation gives CASSTKGLPPYNEQFF.

This clone appeared once. The V gene is TRBV3-1 (or the pseudogene TRBV3-2), the J gene TRBJ2-1, with 8 bases identical to TRBD2. This CDR3 is 13 amino acids long. With V trimmed by 4 bases and J by 10 bases, 6 bases remained unmatched. From germline, CDR1 is LGHDT and CDR2 YNNKEL (reference sequence). CDR3 nucleotide sequence: TGTGCCAGCAGCCCGAGCGGGAGAGGAGAGCAGTTCTTC. Translated, it gives CASSPSGRGEQFF.

This clone was counted between two and nine times. The chain employs TRBV29-1 and TRBJ2-7; 9 bases align to TRBD2. The CDR3 consists of 13 residues. V was pared by 7 bases and J by 0 bases, with 4 bases of the junction left unmatched. In germline, CDR1 is SQVTM, CDR2 ANQGSEA. CDR3 nucleotides: TGCAGCGCCTCTAGCGGGAACTCCTACGAGCAGTACTTC. Its protein product is CSASSGNSYEQYF.

This sequence joins TRBV6-2 or TRBV6-3 and TRBJ2-5; no reliable D call. CDR3 length equals 11 residues. With 4 bases removed from V and 5 bases from J, the gap between germline ends came to 5 bases. Germline assignment: CDR1 MNHEY and CDR2 SVGEGT. CDR3 sequence: CASSFLETQYF. CDR3 coding DNA: TGTGCCAGCAGTTTTCTGGAGACCCAGTACTTC.

This clone showed up just once. The chain's CDR3 is CASSPQTGGFNEQFF. For the CDR3, the DNA is TGCGCCAGCAGCCCACAAACAGGGGGCTTCAATGAGCAGTTCTTC. This sequence joins TRBV5-1 and TRBJ2-1, with 9 nucleotides matching TRBD1. V lost 4 bases, J lost 6 bases, and 8 bases stayed unmatched. Germline CDR1 is SGHRS and CDR2 is YFSETQ. The CDR3 loop spans 15 amino acids.

The rearrangement uses TRBV18 and TRBJ1-5; 7 bases agree with TRBD1. V shed 3 bases and J 6 bases; nucleotides not matched to a gene: 14. The CDR3 has 17 residues. Germline loops: CDR1 KGHSH, CDR2 LQKENI. CDR3 in amino acids: CASSPLPLTGRGQPQHF. CDR3 nucleotides: TGTGCCAGCTCACCTCTCCCGTTGACAGGGAGGGGTCAGCCCCAGCATTTT.

The chain recombines TRBV15 with TRBJ1-2; tentatively, D is TRBD1 (5 bases). V was cut by 1 base and J by 7 bases, with 10 bases left in between. Germline V CDR1 and CDR2: LNHNV, YYDKDF (reference sequence). The CDR3 covers 13 residues. The CDR3 region has the DNA TGTGCCACCAGCAGAGGGGGGATTAGTGGCTACACCTTC. Protein: CATSRGGISGYTF.

The V and J genes are TRBV4-1 and TRBJ1-1, with 9 positions matching TRBD1. J gave up 0 bases and V 1 base, and 6 bases lay outside the gene matches. The CDR3 extends over 17 amino acids. CDR1 is MGHRA, CDR2 YSYEKL, per germline. DNA for the CDR3: TGCGCCAGCAGCCAAGTCGGGACAGGGCGTATGAACACTGAAGCTTTCTTT. Amino acids: CASSQVGTGRMNTEAFF.

The chain carries TRBV2 and TRBJ1-1; the match to TRBD1 covers 8 bases. The junction had 5 bases not matched to a gene; V was cut back by 6 bases and J by 2 bases. CDR3 length: 14 amino acids. CDR1 SNHLY and CDR2 FYNNEI come from the germline V gene. The CDR3 sequence is CASSLDRVNTEAFF. For the CDR3, the DNA is TGTGCCAGCAGCCTGGACAGGGTAAACACTGAAGCTTTCTTT.